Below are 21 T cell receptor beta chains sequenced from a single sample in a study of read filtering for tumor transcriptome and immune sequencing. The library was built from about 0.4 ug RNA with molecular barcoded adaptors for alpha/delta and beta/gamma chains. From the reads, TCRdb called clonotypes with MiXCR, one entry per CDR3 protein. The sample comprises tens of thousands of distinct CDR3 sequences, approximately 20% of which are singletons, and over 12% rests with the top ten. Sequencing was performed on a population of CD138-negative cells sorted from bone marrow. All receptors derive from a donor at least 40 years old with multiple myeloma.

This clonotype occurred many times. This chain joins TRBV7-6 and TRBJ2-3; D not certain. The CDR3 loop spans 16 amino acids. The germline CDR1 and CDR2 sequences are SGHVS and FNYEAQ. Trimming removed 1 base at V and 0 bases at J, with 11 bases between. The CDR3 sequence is CASSLGLPASTDTQYF. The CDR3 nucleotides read TGTGCCAGCAGCTTAGGTCTCCCGGCTAGCACAGATACGCAGTATTTT. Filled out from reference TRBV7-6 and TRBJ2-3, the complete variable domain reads GAGVSQSPRYKVTKRGQDVALRCDPISGHVSLYWYRQALGQGPEFLTYFNYEAQQDKSGLPNDRFSAERPEGSISTLTIQRTEQRDSAMYRCASSLGLPASTDTQYFGPGTRLTVL.

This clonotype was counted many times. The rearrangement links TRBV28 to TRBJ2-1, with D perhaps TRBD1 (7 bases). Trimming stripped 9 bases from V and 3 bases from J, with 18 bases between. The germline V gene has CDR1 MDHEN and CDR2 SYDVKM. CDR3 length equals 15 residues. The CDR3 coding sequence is TGTGCCAGTTGTCAGGGGGGAGCGCTCTACAATGAGCAGTTCTTC. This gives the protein CASCQGGALYNEQFF.

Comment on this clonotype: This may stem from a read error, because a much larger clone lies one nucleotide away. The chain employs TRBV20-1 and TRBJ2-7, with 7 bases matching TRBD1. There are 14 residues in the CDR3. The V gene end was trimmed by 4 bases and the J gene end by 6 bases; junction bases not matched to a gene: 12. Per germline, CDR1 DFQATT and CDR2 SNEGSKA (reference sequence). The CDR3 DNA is TGCAGTGCTACTATGGACAGGATCGGGTGCGAGCAGTACTTC. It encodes CSATMDRIGCEQYF.

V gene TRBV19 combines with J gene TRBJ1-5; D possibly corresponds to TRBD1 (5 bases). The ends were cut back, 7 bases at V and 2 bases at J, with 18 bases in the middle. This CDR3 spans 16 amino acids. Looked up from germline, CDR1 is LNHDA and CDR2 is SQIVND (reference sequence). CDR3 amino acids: CASKVWAGAGNQPQHF. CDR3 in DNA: TGTGCCAGTAAAGTATGGGCTGGGGCCGGCAATCAGCCCCAGCATTTT.

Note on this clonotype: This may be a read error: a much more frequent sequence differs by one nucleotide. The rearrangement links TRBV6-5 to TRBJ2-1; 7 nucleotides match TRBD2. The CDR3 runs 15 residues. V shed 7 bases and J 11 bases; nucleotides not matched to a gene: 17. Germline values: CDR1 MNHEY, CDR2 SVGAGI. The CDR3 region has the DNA TGTGCCAGCACCCTGGGGACTAACGGGAGGAGCCAGCAGTTCTTC. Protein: CASTLGTNGRSQQFF.

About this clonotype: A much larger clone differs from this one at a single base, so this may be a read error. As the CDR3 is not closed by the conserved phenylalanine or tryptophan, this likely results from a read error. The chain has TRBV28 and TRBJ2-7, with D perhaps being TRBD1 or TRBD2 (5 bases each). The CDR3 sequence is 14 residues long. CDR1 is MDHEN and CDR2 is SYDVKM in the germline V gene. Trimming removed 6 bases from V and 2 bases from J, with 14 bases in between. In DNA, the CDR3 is TGTGCCAGCAGGTCCGGGACGGCTACCTACGAGCAGTACTCC. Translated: CASRSGTATYEQYS.

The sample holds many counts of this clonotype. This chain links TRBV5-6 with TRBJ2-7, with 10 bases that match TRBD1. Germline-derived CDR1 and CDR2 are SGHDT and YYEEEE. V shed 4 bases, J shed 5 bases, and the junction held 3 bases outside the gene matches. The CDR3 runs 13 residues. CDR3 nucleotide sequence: TGTGCCAGCAGCAGGGACAGGGGCCACGAGCAGTACTTC. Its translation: CASSRDRGHEQYF.

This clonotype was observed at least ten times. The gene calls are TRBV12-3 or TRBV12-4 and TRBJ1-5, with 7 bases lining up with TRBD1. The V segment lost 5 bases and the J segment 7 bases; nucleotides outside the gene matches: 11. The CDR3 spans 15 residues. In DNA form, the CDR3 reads TGTGCCAGCAGTCCAGGGGGAAGCTTTTTGCAGCCCCAGCATTTT. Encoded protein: CASSPGGSFLQPQHF.

The CDR3 region has the DNA TGTGCCAGCAGTGGAGGGTACGAAAAAGCTTTCTTT. Residues: CASSGGYEKAFF. This chain connects TRBV25-1 to TRBJ1-1; no definite D call. The V gene lost 4 bases and the J gene lost 9 bases, with 12 bases spanning the gap. The CDR3 is made up of 12 amino acids. Looked up from germline, CDR1 is MGHDK and CDR2 is SYGVNS.

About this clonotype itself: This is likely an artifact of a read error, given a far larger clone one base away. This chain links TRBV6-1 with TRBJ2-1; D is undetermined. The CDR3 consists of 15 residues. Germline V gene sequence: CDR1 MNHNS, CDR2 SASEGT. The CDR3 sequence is CASRGIESSYTEQFF. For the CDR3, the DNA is TGTGCCAGCAGGGGTATCGAGAGCTCCTACACTGAGCAGTTCTTC.

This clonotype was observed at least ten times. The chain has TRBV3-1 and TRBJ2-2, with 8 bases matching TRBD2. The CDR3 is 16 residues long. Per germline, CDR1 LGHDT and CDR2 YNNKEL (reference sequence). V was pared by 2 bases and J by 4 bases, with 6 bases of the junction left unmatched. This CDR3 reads CASSQRRGASTGELFF. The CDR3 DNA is TGTGCCAGCAGCCAAAGGCGGGGGGCGAGCACCGGGGAGCTGTTTTTT.

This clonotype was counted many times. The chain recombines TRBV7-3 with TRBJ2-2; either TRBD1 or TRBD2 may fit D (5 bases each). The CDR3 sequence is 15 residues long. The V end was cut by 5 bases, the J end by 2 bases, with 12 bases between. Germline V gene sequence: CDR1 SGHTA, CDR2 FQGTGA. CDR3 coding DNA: TGTGCCAGCAGCCCCGGGGCGGGTAACACCGGGGAGCTGTTTTTT. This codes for CASSPGAGNTGELFF. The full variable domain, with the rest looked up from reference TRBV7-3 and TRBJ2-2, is GAGVSQTPSNKVTEKGKYVELRCDPISGHTALYWYRQSLGQGPEFLIYFQGTGAADDSGLPNDRFFAVRPEGSVSTLKIQRTERGDSAVYLCASSPGAGNTGELFFGEGSRLTVL.

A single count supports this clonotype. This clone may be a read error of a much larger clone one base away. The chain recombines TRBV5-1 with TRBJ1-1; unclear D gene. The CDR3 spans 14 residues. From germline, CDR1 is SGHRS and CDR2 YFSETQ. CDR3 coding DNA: TGCGCCAGCAGCTTGGTGACCCTGAACATTGAAGCTTTCTTT. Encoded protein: CASSLVTLNIEAFF.

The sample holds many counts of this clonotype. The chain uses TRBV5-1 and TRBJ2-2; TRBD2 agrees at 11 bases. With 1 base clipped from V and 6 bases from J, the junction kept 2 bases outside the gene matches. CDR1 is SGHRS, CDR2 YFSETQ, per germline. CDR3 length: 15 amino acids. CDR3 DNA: TGCGCCAGCAGCTTGACTAGCGGGAGCGCCGGGGAGCTGTTTTTT. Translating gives CASSLTSGSAGELFF.

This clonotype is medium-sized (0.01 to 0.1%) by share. The CDR3 coding sequence is TGTGCCAGCAGCCGGGCCGCGGGGGACAATGAGCAGTTCTTC. This sequence encodes CASSRAAGDNEQFF. This chain joins TRBV7-9 and TRBJ2-1; TRBD2 matches at 7 bases. The V segment lost 5 bases and the J segment 5 bases; nucleotides outside the gene matches: 6. Germline assignment: CDR1 SEHNR and CDR2 FQNEAQ (reference sequence). The CDR3 runs 14 residues.

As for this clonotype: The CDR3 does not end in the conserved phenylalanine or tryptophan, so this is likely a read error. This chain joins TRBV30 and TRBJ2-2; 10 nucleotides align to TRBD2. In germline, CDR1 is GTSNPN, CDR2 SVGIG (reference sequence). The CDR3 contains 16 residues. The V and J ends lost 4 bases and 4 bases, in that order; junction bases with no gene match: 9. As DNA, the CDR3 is TGTGCCTGGACGCTGAGAAGCGGGAGGGTCACCGGGGAGCTGTTTTCT. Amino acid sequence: CAWTLRSGRVTGELFS.

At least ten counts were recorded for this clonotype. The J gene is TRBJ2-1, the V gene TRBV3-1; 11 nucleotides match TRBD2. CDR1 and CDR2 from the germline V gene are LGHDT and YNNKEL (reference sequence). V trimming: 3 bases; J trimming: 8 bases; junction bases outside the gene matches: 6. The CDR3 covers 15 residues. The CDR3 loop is CASSQIAGGSDEQFF. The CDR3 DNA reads TGTGCCAGCAGCCAGATAGCGGGGGGGTCGGATGAGCAGTTCTTC.

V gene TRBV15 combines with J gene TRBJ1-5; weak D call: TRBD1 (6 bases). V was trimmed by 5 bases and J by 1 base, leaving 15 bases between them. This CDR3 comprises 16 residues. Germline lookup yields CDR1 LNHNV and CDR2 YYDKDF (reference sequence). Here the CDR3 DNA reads TGTGCCACCAGCCTGGGGGGCCAAGTCAGCAATCAGCCCCAGCATTTT. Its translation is CATSLGGQVSNQPQHF.

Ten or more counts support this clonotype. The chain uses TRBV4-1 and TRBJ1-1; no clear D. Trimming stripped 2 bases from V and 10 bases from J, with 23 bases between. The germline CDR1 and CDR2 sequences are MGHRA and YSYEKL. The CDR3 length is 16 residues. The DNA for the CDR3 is TGCGCCAGCAGCCAATCTCCGTCTGAAGGGCCGGGAGTAGCTTTCTTT. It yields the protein CASSQSPSEGPGVAFF.

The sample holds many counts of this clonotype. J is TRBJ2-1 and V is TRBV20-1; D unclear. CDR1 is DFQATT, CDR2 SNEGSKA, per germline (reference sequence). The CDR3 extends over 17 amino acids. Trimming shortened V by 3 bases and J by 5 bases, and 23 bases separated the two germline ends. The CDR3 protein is CSARGTLGLQKNNEQFF. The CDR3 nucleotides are TGCAGTGCTAGGGGAACTCTGGGTCTCCAGAAAAACAATGAGCAGTTCTTC.

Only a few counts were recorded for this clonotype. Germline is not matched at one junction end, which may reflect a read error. In nucleotides, the CDR3 is TGCGCCAGCAGCTTGGACACGAGCTCCTACAATGAGCGGTTCTTC. It translates to CASSLDTSSYNERFF. The chain uses TRBV10-1 and TRBJ2-1, with D possibly being TRBD1 (5 bases). The CDR3 consists of 15 residues. CDR1 and CDR2 from the germline V gene are WNHNN and SYGVQD (reference sequence).